This T cell receptor (beta chain) was identified during a study of human T cells and chemical hapten exposure. Time point specified: pre-sensitization, week 0. Described treatment: therapeutic diphenylcyclopropenone sensitization with weekly scalp DPC. At least ten counts were recorded for this clonotype. V was shortened by 5 bases and J by 4 bases, with 14 bases between the two germline ends. The CDR3 runs to 15 residues. Individual cDNA molecules (in the library) carried attached unique molecular identifiers. TCRdb independently ran MiXCR on the RACE reads; one entry per CDR3 protein. This sample has 300,000 to 400,000 distinct CDR3 sequences, with 4.5% to 5.5% found just once.

The sequenced sample was whole blood, obtained in connection with sensitization to the hapten diphenylcyclopropenone (DPC). The sequence was collected from a woman between 45 and 60 years old with alopecia areata. Some clones in this sample may be carry-over from other donors' samples. This chain joins TRBV12-3 or TRBV12-4 and TRBJ1-4; weak D call: TRBD1 (5 bases). The DNA for the CDR3 is TGTGCCAGCAGTCAAAGCGGGACTGATAATGAAAAACTGTTTTTT. The encoded protein is CASSQSGTDNEKLFF.